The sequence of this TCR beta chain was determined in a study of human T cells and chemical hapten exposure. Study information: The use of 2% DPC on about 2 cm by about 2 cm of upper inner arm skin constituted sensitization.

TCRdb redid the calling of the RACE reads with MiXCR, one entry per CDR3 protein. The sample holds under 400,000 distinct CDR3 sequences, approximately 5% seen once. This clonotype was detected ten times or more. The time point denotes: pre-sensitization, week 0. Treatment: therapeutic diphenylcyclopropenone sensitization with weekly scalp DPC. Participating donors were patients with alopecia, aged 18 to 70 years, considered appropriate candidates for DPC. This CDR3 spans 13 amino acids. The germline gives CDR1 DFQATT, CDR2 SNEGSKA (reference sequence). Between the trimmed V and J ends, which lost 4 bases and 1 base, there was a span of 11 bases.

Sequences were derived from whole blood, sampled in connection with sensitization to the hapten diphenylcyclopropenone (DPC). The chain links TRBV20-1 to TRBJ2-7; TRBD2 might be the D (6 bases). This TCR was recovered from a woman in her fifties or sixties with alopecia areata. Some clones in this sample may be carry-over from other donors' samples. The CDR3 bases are TGCAGTGCTATTCCCGGGACTTCCTACGAGCAGTACTTC. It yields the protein CSAIPGTSYEQYF.